The 15 T cell receptor beta chains in this list originate from one sample, sequenced in a study of T-cell reconstitution after alpha-beta-depleted transplantation in children (dated by TCRdb to 2016 to 2017). The method behind the library was PCR. The sequencer listed for this sample is Illumina HiSeq 2500. To normalize quantification of the TCRbeta repertoire, the TCR libraries were built with molecular barcoding that relied on unique molecular identifiers. TCRdb trimmed the raw reads at Q25, called clones with MiXCR and kept productive beta chains. Every entry covers one CDR3 protein and lists the most common genes and DNA from its rows. Here the sample has approximately 350,000 distinct CDR3 sequences; about a tenth occur a single time. The top ten clonotypes cover less than 2.5% of the sample. The sequencing here drew on PBMCs from the stem cell graft donor, taken from the stem cell graft. The receptors originated from a human donor who donated a stem cell graft to a child with acute lymphoblastic leukemia.

The table lists this clonotype with many counts. The chain combines TRBV4-3 with TRBJ2-1; TRBD2 agrees at 10 bases. The CDR3 is made up of 16 amino acids. After removal of 0 bases from V and 6 bases from J, the junction contained 5 bases not matched to a gene. Germline CDR1 and CDR2: LGHNA and YSLEER. In nucleotides, the CDR3 is TGCGCCAGCAGCCAAGAGGGTTTAGCGGGAGGCAATGAGCAGTTCTTC. This codes for CASSQEGLAGGNEQFF.

The chain has TRBV7-9 and TRBJ2-1; 9 positions agree with TRBD2. Germline V gene lookup returns CDR1 SEHNR and CDR2 FQNEAQ (reference sequence). The ends lost 5 bases at V and 10 bases at J; junction bases unmatched: 9. CDR3 length equals 14 residues. The CDR3 region is CASSLMGLAGEQFF. CDR3 DNA sequence: TGTGCCAGCAGCCTAATGGGGCTAGCGGGAGAGCAGTTCTTC.

The sample holds many counts of this clonotype. This chain joins TRBV7-9 and TRBJ2-1; D is unclear. This CDR3 is 14 amino acids long. Trimming took off 3 bases at V and 4 bases at J, with 10 bases between the two ends. Germline loops: CDR1 SEHNR, CDR2 FQNEAQ (reference sequence). CDR3 DNA sequence: TGTGCCAGCAGCTTTACCGACCGTTACAATGAGCAGTTCTTC. It yields the protein CASSFTDRYNEQFF.

This clonotype was seen a handful of times. J is TRBJ2-1 and V is TRBV4-2; tentative D call: TRBD2 (6 bases). The V end was cut by 0 bases, the J end by 7 bases, with 13 bases between. CDR3 length equals 15 residues. CDR1 is LGHNA, CDR2 YNFKEQ, per germline. In nucleotides, the CDR3 is TGTGCCAGCAGCCAAGAGGGTGGGAGGACGAATGAGCAGTTCTTC. It is translated as CASSQEGGRTNEQFF.

As concerns this clonotype: A single base separates this from a much larger clone, so it may be a read error. This sequence joins TRBV27 and TRBJ2-7; D unresolved. This CDR3 region has 14 residues. CDR1 is MNHEY and CDR2 is SMNVEV in the germline V gene (reference sequence). This chain's CDR3 is CACSLESGPYEQYF. The CDR3 DNA reads TGTGCCTGCAGTTTAGAATCCGGACCCTACGAGCAGTACTTC.

This clonotype was detected a few times. The J gene is TRBJ2-5, the V gene TRBV12-3 or TRBV12-4; a weak D match, TRBD1 (5 bases). The CDR3 extends over 14 amino acids. Between the trimmed V and J ends, which lost 5 bases and 5 bases, there was a span of 15 bases. CDR3 protein: CASSQGSRFETQYF. CDR3 in DNA: TGTGCCAGCAGTCAGGGATCGAGGTTCGAGACCCAGTACTTC.

This clonotype was detected a few times. The V call is TRBV20-1, the J call TRBJ2-3; 7 bases agree with TRBD2. The J segment lost 2 bases and the V segment lost 1 base, leaving 6 bases of the junction unmatched. The CDR3 loop spans 15 amino acids. Germline V gene lookup returns CDR1 DFQATT and CDR2 SNEGSKA (reference sequence). The CDR3 region has the DNA TGCAGTGCTAGAGTGGCTAGCGGTATCACAGATACGCAGTATTTT. Protein: CSARVASGITDTQYF.

This chain joins TRBV5-1 and TRBJ2-5; 10 bases match TRBD1. This CDR3 spans 18 amino acids. Unmatched junction bases numbered 16, after V lost 4 bases and J lost 4 bases. The germline gives CDR1 SGHRS, CDR2 YFSETQ. CDR3: CASSPPQGQGPLGETQYF. The CDR3 region has the DNA TGCGCCAGCAGCCCCCCACAGGGACAGGGGCCCCTCGGAGAGACCCAGTACTTC.

V and J are TRBV14 and TRBJ2-1; D not resolved. The V gene lost 0 bases and the J gene lost 2 bases, with 11 bases spanning the gap. CDR1 SGHDN and CDR2 FVKESK come from the germline V gene. This CDR3 is 16 amino acids long. CDR3 loop: CASSQDQLPPYNEQFF. The CDR3 bases are TGTGCCAGCAGCCAAGATCAGCTACCGCCCTACAATGAGCAGTTCTTC.

The chain couples TRBV7-9 to TRBJ2-3; D is unclear. Trimming cost V 8 bases and J 2 bases, with 8 bases left between them. The CDR3 spans 12 residues. CDR1 SEHNR and CDR2 FQNEAQ come from the germline V gene (reference sequence). The CDR3 DNA is TGTGCCAGCGAGTGGATCACAGATACGCAGTATTTT. Its protein product is CASEWITDTQYF.

This clonotype showed up many times. J is TRBJ2-1 and V is TRBV27; D unresolved. Trimming took 6 bases from V and 8 from J, leaving 20 bases between them. The CDR3 covers 15 residues. The germline gives CDR1 MNHEY, CDR2 SMNVEV (reference sequence). The CDR3 is CASSPSRVTYHEQFF. CDR3 nucleotides: TGTGCCAGCAGCCCTTCCCGGGTTACTTACCATGAGCAGTTCTTC.

The chain links TRBV5-1 to TRBJ1-4; TRBD1 agrees at 9 bases. The V and J ends lost 4 bases and 7 bases, in that order; junction bases with no gene match: 5. The CDR3 runs 14 residues. Germline assignment: CDR1 SGHRS and CDR2 YFSETQ. The CDR3 region has the DNA TGCGCCAGCAGCCAACAGGGGGCTGGTGAAAAACTGTTTTTT. This translates into CASSQQGAGEKLFF.

The chain has TRBV4-1 and TRBJ1-4; the match to TRBD1 covers 10 bases. After removal of 3 bases from V and 7 bases from J, the junction contained 5 bases not matched to a gene. The germline CDR1 and CDR2 sequences are MGHRA and YSYEKL. The CDR3 is 15 amino acids. This CDR3 is CASSHPGQGIEKLFF. Here the CDR3 DNA reads TGCGCCAGCAGCCACCCGGGACAGGGGATTGAAAAACTGTTTTTT.

This clonotype came up a few times. This chain links TRBV6-2 or TRBV6-3 with TRBJ2-7, with 9 bases aligning to TRBD2. V was clipped by 0 bases and J by 0 bases; unmatched bases: 3. Germline V gene data show CDR1 as MNHEY and CDR2 as SVGEGT. This CDR3 contains 16 residues. The chain's CDR3 is CASSYSMREGSYEQYF. As DNA, the CDR3 is TGTGCCAGCAGTTACTCGATGCGGGAGGGCTCCTACGAGCAGTACTTC.

This clonotype was observed many times. The rearrangement uses TRBV28 and TRBJ1-1; D remains ambiguous. The germline V gene encodes CDR1 MDHEN and CDR2 SYDVKM. The V gene lost 3 bases and the J gene lost 1 base, with 12 bases spanning the gap. The CDR3 spans 15 residues. DNA for the CDR3: TGTGCCAGCAGTTTCGGTGGTACGGGGAACACTGAAGCTTTCTTT. Protein: CASSFGGTGNTEAFF.